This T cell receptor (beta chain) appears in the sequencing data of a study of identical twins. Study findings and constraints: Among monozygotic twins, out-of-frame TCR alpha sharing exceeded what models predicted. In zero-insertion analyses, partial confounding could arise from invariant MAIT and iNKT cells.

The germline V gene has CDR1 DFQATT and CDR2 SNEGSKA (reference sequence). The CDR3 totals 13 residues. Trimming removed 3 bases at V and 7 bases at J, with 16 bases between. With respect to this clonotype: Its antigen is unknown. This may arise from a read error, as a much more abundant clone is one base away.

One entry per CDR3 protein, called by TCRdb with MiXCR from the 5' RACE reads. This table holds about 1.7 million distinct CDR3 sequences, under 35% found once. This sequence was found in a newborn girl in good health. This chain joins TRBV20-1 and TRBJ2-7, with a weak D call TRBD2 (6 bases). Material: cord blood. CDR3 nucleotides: TGCAGTGCTAGTCGGGGAGGTTGGGATGAGCAGTACTTC. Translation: CSASRGGWDEQYF.